The 3 T cell receptor beta chains given below trace back to one sample, sequenced in a study of control samples from healthy donors and cancer patients. Produced via immunoSEQ multiplex PCR; TCRdb's table is partial and in-frame only. The sample carries 150,000 to 190,000 clones, approximately 93% recorded once. The sample taken for sequencing was blood. The receptor source for this set is a man aged 50-60 years in good health.

The chain couples TRBV19 to TRBJ2-1; 13 bases fit TRBD2. Germline CDR1 reads LNHDA; CDR2 reads SQIVND (reference sequence). V lost 5 bases, J lost 7 bases, and 5 bases stayed unmatched. The CDR3 is 15 residues long. CDR3 bases: TGTGCCAGTAGTTTGGGACTAGCGGGATATAATGAGCAGTTCTTC. Translating gives CASSLGLAGYNEQFF.

This chain links TRBV5-1 with TRBJ1-2, with 10 bases fitting TRBD1. V gave up 4 bases and J gave up 8 bases; unmatched junction bases: 11. CDR1 SGHRS and CDR2 YFSETQ come from the germline V gene. This CDR3 region has 15 residues. This CDR3 reads CASSDVTGTGVGYTF. CDR3 coding DNA: TGCGCCAGCAGCGACGTTACCGGGACAGGGGTGGGCTACACCTTC.

The V call is TRBV11-2, the J call TRBJ2-7, with D uncertain. Trimming cost V 3 bases and J 2 bases, with 14 bases left between them. The CDR3 sequence is 15 residues long. Germline V gene lookup returns CDR1 SGHAT and CDR2 FQNNGV. The DNA for the CDR3 is TGTGCCAGCAGCTTGACCTCTGGGCTACCCTACGAGCAGTACTTC. Protein sequence: CASSLTSGLPYEQYF. Supplemented by reference TRBV11-2 and TRBJ2-7, the full variable domain reads EAGVAQSPRYKIIEKRQSVAFWCNPISGHATLYWYQQILGQGPKLLIQFQNNGVVDDSQLPKDRFSAERLKGVDSTLKIQPAKLEDSAVYLCASSLTSGLPYEQYFGPGTRLTVT.